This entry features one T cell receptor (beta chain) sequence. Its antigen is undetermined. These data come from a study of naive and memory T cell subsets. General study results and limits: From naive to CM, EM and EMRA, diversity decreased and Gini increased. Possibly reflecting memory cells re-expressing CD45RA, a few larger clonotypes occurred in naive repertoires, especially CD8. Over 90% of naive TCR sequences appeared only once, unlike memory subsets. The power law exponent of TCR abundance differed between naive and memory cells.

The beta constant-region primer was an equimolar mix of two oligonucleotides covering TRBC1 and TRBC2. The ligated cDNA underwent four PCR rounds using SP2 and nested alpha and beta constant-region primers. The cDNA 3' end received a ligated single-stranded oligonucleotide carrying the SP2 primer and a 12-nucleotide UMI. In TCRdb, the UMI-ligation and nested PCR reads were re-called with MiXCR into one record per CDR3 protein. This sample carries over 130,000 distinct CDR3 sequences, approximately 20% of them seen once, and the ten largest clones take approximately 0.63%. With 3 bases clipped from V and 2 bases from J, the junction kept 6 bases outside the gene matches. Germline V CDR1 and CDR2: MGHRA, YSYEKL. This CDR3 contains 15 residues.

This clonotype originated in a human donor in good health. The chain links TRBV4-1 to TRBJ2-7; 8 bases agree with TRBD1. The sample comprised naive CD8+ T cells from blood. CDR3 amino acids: CASSHYQGAPYEQYF. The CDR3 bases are TGCGCCAGCAGCCACTACCAGGGGGCTCCCTACGAGCAGTACTTC.